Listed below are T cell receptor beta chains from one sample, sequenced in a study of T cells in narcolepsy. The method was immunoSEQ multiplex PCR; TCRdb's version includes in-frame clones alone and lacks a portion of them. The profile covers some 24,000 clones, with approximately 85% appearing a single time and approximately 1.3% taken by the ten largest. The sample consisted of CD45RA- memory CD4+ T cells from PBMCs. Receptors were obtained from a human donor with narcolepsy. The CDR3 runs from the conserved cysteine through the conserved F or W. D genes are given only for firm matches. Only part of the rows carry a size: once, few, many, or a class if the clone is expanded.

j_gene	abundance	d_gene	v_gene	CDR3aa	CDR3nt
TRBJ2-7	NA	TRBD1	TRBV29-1	CSVETGVGHEQYF	TGCAGCGTTGAGACAGGGGTTGGCCACGAGCAGTACTTC
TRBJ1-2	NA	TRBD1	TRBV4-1	CASSQDHDRGQGYTF	TGCGCCAGCAGCCAAGATCATGACAGGGGGCAGGGCTACACCTTC
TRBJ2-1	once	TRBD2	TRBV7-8	CASSLTSGRAGFSNEQFF	TGTGCCAGCAGCTTAACTAGCGGGAGGGCCGGGTTCTCGAATGAGCAGTTCTTC
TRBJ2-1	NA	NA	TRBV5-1	CASSLDARTQFF	TGCGCCAGCAGCTTGGACGCCCGGACACAGTTCTTC
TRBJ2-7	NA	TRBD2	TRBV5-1	CASSSLAIAGGYEQYF	TGCGCCAGCAGCTCCCTTGCGATAGCGGGAGGCTACGAGCAGTACTTC
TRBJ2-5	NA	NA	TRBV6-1	CASSERGGGETQYF	TGTGCCAGCAGTGAACGGGGAGGGGGAGAGACCCAGTACTTC
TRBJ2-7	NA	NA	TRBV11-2	CASSLLPSEQYF	TGTGCCAGCAGCTTACTCCCGAGCGAGCAGTACTTC
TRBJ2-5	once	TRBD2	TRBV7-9	CASSPVGSGKETQYF	TGTGCCAGCAGCCCGGTAGGGAGCGGGAAAGAGACCCAGTACTTC
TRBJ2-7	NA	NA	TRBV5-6	CASSQAYSDEQYF	TGTGCCAGCAGCCAAGCCTATAGCGACGAGCAGTACTTC
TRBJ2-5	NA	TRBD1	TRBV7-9	CASSPGTGHQETQYF	TGTGCCAGCAGCCCGGGGACAGGCCACCAAGAGACCCAGTACTTC
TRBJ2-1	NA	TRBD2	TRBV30	CAWTSGRVEQFF	TGTGCCTGGACTAGCGGGAGGGTTGAGCAGTTCTTC
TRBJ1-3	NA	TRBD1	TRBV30	CAWSSWTGTDSGNTIYF	TGTGCCTGGAGTTCCTGGACAGGGACGGATTCCGGAAACACCATATATTTT
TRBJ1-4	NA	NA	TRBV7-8	CASSFAQGGGLFF	TGTGCCAGCAGCTTCGCTCAGGGAGGGGGACTGTTTTTT
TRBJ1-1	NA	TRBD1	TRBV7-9	CASSPGTGPNTEAFF	TGTGCCAGCAGCCCTGGGACAGGGCCGAACACTGAAGCTTTCTTT
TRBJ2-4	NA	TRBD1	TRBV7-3	CASSLDRGGFKNIQYF	TGTGCCAGCAGCTTAGACAGGGGAGGTTTCAAAAACATTCAGTACTTC
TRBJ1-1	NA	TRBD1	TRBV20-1	CSAATGAEAFF	TGCAGTGCTGCGACAGGGGCTGAAGCTTTCTTT
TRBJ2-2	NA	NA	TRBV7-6	CASSLARTRGELFF	TGTGCCAGCAGCTTAGCCAGGACTCGCGGGGAGCTGTTTTTT
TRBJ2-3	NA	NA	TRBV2	CARNRGTDTQYF	TGTGCCAGAAACAGGGGCACAGATACGCAGTATTTT
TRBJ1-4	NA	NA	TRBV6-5	CASGGQRNEKLFF	TGTGCCAGCGGCGGACAGCGTAATGAAAAACTGTTTTTT
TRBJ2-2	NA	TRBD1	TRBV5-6	CASSLRDRGFTGELFF	TGTGCCAGCAGCTTGAGGGACAGGGGTTTCACCGGGGAGCTGTTTTTT
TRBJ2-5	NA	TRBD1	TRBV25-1	CASSNPGTGKETQYF	TGTGCCAGCAGTAACCCCGGGACAGGGAAAGAGACCCAGTACTTC
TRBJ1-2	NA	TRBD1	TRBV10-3	CAISDPRQGDYGYTF	TGTGCCATCAGTGACCCAAGACAGGGTGACTATGGCTACACCTTC
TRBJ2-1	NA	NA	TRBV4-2	CASSRERVAYNEQFF	TGTGCCAGCAGCCGGGAGCGGGTGGCCTACAATGAGCAGTTCTTC